This entry lists 2 T cell receptor beta chains sequenced from one sample in a study of cytomegalovirus exposure and HLA in healthy donors. Libraries were prepared by immunoSEQ multiplex PCR; TCRdb keeps only in-frame clonotypes and omits some of them. The repertoire holds under 100,000 clones, with about 95% as singletons. Sequenced material: PBMCs. The receptors shown here come from a woman under 30 in good health and CMV-seronegative.

The genes are TRBV14 and TRBJ1-2; TRBD1 is a possible D gene (5 bases). The V gene lost 4 bases and the J gene lost 8 bases, with 17 bases spanning the gap. Germline V gene sequence: CDR1 SGHDN, CDR2 FVKESK. The CDR3 has 14 amino acids. CDR3 in DNA: TGTGCCAGCAGCCCCGGGGGGGGTAGTTACGGCTACACCTTC. Translated, it gives CASSPGGGSYGYTF.

The J gene is TRBJ1-3, the V gene TRBV29-1; TRBD1 aligns across 7 bases. The V gene's germline CDR1 is SQVTM and CDR2 ANQGSEA. Trimming removed 3 bases from V and 4 bases from J; junction bases left unmatched: 9. The CDR3 totals 15 residues. This CDR3 is CSVDEGATTGNTIYF. The DNA for the CDR3 is TGCAGCGTTGACGAGGGGGCGACGACAGGAAACACCATATATTTT.